This T cell receptor beta chain came from a study of blood T cell repertoires in COVID-19. The data were produced by immunoSEQ multiplex PCR, yet TCRdb's version contains in-frame clones alone and is incomplete. The sample carries about 270,000 clones, roughly 88% recorded once. Cohort placement rested on clinical history that participants reported themselves. CDR3 length: 15 amino acids. The germline V gene encodes CDR1 SNHLY and CDR2 FYNNEI. V dropped 6 bases and J dropped 0; count of bases not matched to a gene: 5. This clonotype originated in a woman aged 40-49 years with acute COVID-19. The material sequenced was PBMCs or T cells enriched from blood (not recorded which). The gene calls are TRBV2 and TRBJ2-3; 8 bases line up with TRBD1. This CDR3 is CASRTGATSTDTQYF. CDR3 DNA: TGTGCCAGCAGGACAGGGGCAACTAGCACAGATACGCAGTATTTT.